This T cell receptor beta chain was sequenced during a study of cytomegalovirus exposure and HLA in healthy donors (dated by TCRdb to the late 2010s). Background for the entire study: According to an earlier analysis of 550 to 750 of the donors, about 180 million T cells yielded approximately 120 million unique TCR beta sequences and 250 to 350 Gb of sequence data. Typing coverage varied by locus: roughly 620-640 donors for A, B, C, DRB1 and DQB1; roughly 520 for DQA1; about 570 for DPA1; about 450 for DPB1. Across approximately 400 genotyped donors of the cohort, an average of 235,054 unique TCR beta nucleotide sequences per donor were sequenced, and 15% to 20% of those sequences were non-productive. Approximately 330 gigabases of sequencing data and around 85 million unique TCR sequences made up an early release that covered some 640 HLA-typed donors. To decide whether each TCR beta V gene segment behaved as functional or pseudogenic, an earlier analysis of approximately 590 of the donors relied on high-throughput TCR beta sequencing. The study was designed to test whether signatures of past pathogen exposure could be identified by cataloging public T cell receptors. Besides the first cohort of 666 subjects, a separate validation cohort made up of 120 different subjects was used. All discovery cohort repertoires had been generated using a single sequencing platform. HLA typing included class I and class II loci at four-digit resolution. The genetic ancestry cluster associated with self-reported Caucasian donors included roughly four fifths of the roughly 390 genotyped donors. Roughly 5 DR-DQ haplotypes were handled as single units for association and clustering, since linkage in the cohort was strong. Using immunosequencing, the study profiled T cell repertoires from fewer than 850 subjects and related those repertoires to cytomegalovirus serostatus. In the later analysis, no new phenotypic data were used to find candidate immune exposures; instead, reliance was placed on TCR beta sequences and their occurrence across donors. A later analysis re-analyzed previously published TCR beta repertoires from 666 donors and added high-resolution HLA genotyping to study TCR occurrence patterns. Alongside the repertoire data, information on donor age, sex, ethnicity and CMV serostatus was compiled. Genome-wide SNP genotypes for about 65% of the 666 donors were used in a later genetic analysis, which treated that subset as a discovery cohort. To predict cytomegalovirus infection status, the study combined high-throughput TCR immunosequencing, statistical association of individual TCRs with disease status, and machine learning. Overall study results and their limits: Because counts were too low, 15 to 20 rarely observed V segments, including chromosome 9 orphons, were left out of the earlier analysis of some 640 of the donors. A later analysis associated 15,000 to 20,000 TCR beta sequences with specific HLA alleles at a false discovery rate of 0.05. Only TCR beta chains were sequenced in this cohort, and the absence of alpha or paired-chain data limited detectable features. In an earlier analysis of under 600 of the donors, most TCR beta V segments were observed in productive rearrangements about 87% or about 30% of the time, broadly matching IMGT annotations. Because the 87-base-pair reads could not distinguish some IMGT-functional V segments, including TRBV6-2 and TRBV6-3, those segments were excluded. Because HLA typing was missing for some donors at each locus, association tests included only the typed subset. According to a later analysis, most CMV-associated TCR beta chains appeared to be HLA-restricted, and the HLA associations seemed to be driven largely by CMV exposure. A later genetic analysis reported fewer N-insertions in productive TCRs among donors in an Asian-associated ancestry cluster than the roughly 640-donor mean. In a later analysis, several top co-occurrence clusters were reported to appear linked to parvovirus B19, influenza, CMV and Epstein-Barr virus. A further reported finding was that TCR beta sequences accurately predicted the HLA-A and HLA-B alleles for most subjects in the first cohort. A later analysis found that TCR association rates varied across HLA loci, with DRB1 alleles showing the most associated TCRs and HLA-C alleles the fewest. When HLA alleles, especially DR and DQ, strongly co-occurred, TCR associations were difficult to assign to individual alleles. Most TCR sequences were observed very rarely across donors, whereas some public TCRs were present in many individuals. In vitro tests confirmed that a few of the cytomegalovirus-associated TCR beta chains recognize cytomegalovirus antigens. An association between a missense DCLRE1C variant and V-gene and J-gene trimming of TCR beta chains was found in a later genetic analysis and replicated in an independent cohort. CMV serostatus was the only immune exposure information available for the cohort. The classifier was reported to diagnose cytomegalovirus status with high specificity and sensitivity in both the original cohort and the validation cohort. A group of highly shared sequence variants was considered likely to be a technical artifact of the sequencing pipeline. In a later analysis, HLA-associated TCR beta chains were found to be more clonally expanded and to have lower generation probabilities than equally common non-associated chains. Linkage disequilibrium might explain the correlated functional status among segregating V segments, but an unknown experimental factor could not be excluded. It was suggested by the authors that the approach could potentially be generalized to other disease states and immunological phenotypes. The presence/absence analyses assumed that sequencing depth was roughly uniform across donors, and that assumption may not be true. The study gave a list of some 150 TCR beta chains associated with cytomegalovirus.

There are 15 amino acids in the CDR3, from cysteine to phenylalanine inclusive. The only DNA kept is the CDR3, 45 bases in frame from the first base. CDR1 and CDR2 are drawn from the germline V gene: SGDLS, YYNGEE. V loses 4 bases of germline sequence and J loses 0 bases, and the interval between the two ends is 11 bases. Receptor libraries were prepared by the immunoSEQ multiplex PCR assay. For the multiplex PCR, a mixture combining 60 forward primers for TCR Vbeta segments and 13 reverse primers for TCR Jbeta segments was used. A multiplex PCR assay on genomic DNA amplified the CDR3 region of rearranged TCR beta genes. On the Illumina HiSeq System, the amplified TCR beta libraries were sequenced as 87-base-pair reads. In the original analysis: In a later analysis, roughly 80 million unique TCR beta chains were counted across the 500 to 850 repertoires, and around 10 million of these chains were shared by at least two donors. Raw reads were error-corrected and collapsed into unique sequences by a nearest-neighbor algorithm in which closely related sequences were merged to remove PCR and sequencing errors. CDR3 sequences were aligned to IMGT reference sequences to assign V, D and J gene segments. For a sequence to be retained, a match of at least six nucleotides was required to both a V gene segment and a J gene segment. Rearrangements were classified as productive when the CDR3 lacked stop codons and remained in frame with V and J, and all other rearrangements were classified as non-productive. Following IMGT convention, CDR3 was defined as the stretch from the second conserved V-encoded cysteine to the conserved J-encoded phenylalanine. The earlier analysis of about 530 of the donors excluded any sequence lacking an unambiguous match to a single V gene segment. In an earlier analysis of several hundred of the donors, V segments were called functional above 56.7% productive rearrangements and were called segregating when the between-donor standard deviation exceeded 5%. A statistical classification framework was built to diagnose cytomegalovirus status from the catalog of TCR beta chain sequences. In a later analysis, V and J genes were assigned by comparing TCR nucleotide sequences against IMGT/GENE-DB human TR gene sequences. Using the TCRdist pipeline, a later analysis assigned CDR3 sequences along with most-parsimonious VDJ recombination scenarios. In a later analysis, each TCR beta chain was defined by its CDR3 amino acid sequence together with its V-gene family, and reads lacking a unique V-gene family were excluded. To address suspected cross-contamination and a sequencing artifact, a later analysis removed 592 highly shared, low-generation-probability nucleotide sequences. A later analysis calculated a clonal expansion index for each public chain from normalized within-repertoire ranks of inferred template counts. Generation probabilities in a later analysis came from a VDJ recombination model fitted to out-of-frame rearrangements, and those results were checked against IGoR. A later analysis scored TCR-TCR, TCR-HLA and TCR-CMV co-occurrence with hypergeometric tests, applying a repertoire-size bias correction to TCR pairs. False discovery rates were estimated in a later analysis by permuting HLA or CMV assignments 20 times. In a later analysis, co-occurring TCRs were grouped using DBSCAN, and TCRdist sequence similarity was added for clustering within HLA-allele-positive subsets. Co-occurrence clustering excluded repertoires with fewer than 30,000 or more than 120,000 public chains, plus five with anomalous nucleotide sharing. TCRdb took this table from immuneACCESS and kept in-frame rearrangements with V and J called. Such tables lack part of the clones; where checked against another copy, unresolved V genes explain under half of the gap, and the rest is unexplained. The D gene and trimming were derived from the DNA, and the V and J assignments and clone size from that table. A total of 150,000 to 200,000 clones appear in this sample, 70% to 90% of them only once. Clones ranked in the top ten supply 7.5% to 10% of the sample.

The cohort comprised approximately 700 healthy bone marrow donors. At the time of sampling, every cohort member was nominally healthy, though immune exposures that went unrecorded were likely present. The donor was CMV seropositive and was included in the group of some 290 seropositive cohort members. A peripheral blood sample was collected from each donor, and TCR beta sequencing was performed on peripheral blood mononuclear cells. Genomic DNA extraction from the blood cell samples was performed with the Qiagen DNeasy Blood Extraction Kit. A word on this clone: Its antigen target is currently unknown. No base quality values were provided; no much bigger clone lies one nucleotide off.

Sequencing was performed on PBMCs. The rearrangement joined TRBV9 to TRBJ1-3; no confident D gene assignment can be made. This clonotype was sampled from a young man in good health and CMV-seropositive. The bases read TGTGCCAGCAGCCCACTGTTGAGCTCTGGAAACACCATATATTTT. This gives the protein CASSPLLSSGNTIYF.